This T cell receptor (beta chain) was documented in a study of CD8 T cells in Susac syndrome. The TEMRA cells underwent FACS enrichment, while the CD8+ and CD4+ T cells underwent negative isolation. Random hexamers were used to reverse transcribe about 0.45 to 1 ug of RNA. TCRdb ran MiXCR on the immunoSEQ multiplex PCR reads and lists one entry per CDR3 protein. The sample lists 45,000 to 55,000 distinct CDR3 sequences, under 95% occurring once. This clonotype was sampled from a human donor in good health. Sequencing was carried out using CD8+ T cells from PBMCs.

The CDR3: CASSQRLVGYNEQFF. The DNA for the CDR3 is TGCGCCAGCAGCCAAAGACTAGTGGGCTACAATGAGCAGTTCTTC. V and J are TRBV4-1 and TRBJ2-1; possible D gene TRBD2, 6 bases. CDR3 length equals 15 residues. Germline V gene sequence: CDR1 MGHRA, CDR2 YSYEKL. Trimming shortened V by 2 bases and J by 3 bases, and 11 bases separated the two germline ends.